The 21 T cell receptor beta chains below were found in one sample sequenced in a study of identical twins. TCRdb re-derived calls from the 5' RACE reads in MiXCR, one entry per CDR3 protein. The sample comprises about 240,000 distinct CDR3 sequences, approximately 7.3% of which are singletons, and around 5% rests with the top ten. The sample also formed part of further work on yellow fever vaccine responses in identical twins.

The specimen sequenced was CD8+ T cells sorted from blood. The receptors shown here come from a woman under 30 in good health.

The CDR3 nucleotides read TGTGCCAGCAGCTTTAGCGGTGCATCCTACAATGAGCAGTTCTTC. Its protein is CASSFSGASYNEQFF. The chain links TRBV5-5 to TRBJ2-1; TRBD2 might be the D (6 bases). CDR1 and CDR2 (germline): SGHKS, YYEKEE (reference sequence). V lost 2 bases, J lost 1 base, and 10 bases lay in between. The CDR3 covers 15 residues.

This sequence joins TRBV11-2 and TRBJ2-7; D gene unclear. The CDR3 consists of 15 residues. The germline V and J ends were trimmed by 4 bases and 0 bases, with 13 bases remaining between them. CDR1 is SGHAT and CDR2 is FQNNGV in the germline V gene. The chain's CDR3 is CASSSPQDFSYEQYV. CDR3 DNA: TGTGCCAGCAGCTCCCCCCAAGATTTCTCCTACGAGCAGTACGTC.

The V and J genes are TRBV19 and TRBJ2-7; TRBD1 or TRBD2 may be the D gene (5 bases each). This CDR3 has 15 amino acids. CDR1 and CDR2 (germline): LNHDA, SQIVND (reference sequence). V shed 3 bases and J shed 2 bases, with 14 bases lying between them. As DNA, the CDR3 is TGTGCCAGTAGTATCGGACACGGAGGTCCCTACGAGCAGTACTTC. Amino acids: CASSIGHGGPYEQYF.

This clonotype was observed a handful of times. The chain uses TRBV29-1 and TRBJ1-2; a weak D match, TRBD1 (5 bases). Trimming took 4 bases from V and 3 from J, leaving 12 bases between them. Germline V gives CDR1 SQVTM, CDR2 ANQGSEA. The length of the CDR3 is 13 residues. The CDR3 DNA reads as TGCAGCGTTGCCGGGACGTCGGACTATGGCTACACCTTC. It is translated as CSVAGTSDYGYTF.

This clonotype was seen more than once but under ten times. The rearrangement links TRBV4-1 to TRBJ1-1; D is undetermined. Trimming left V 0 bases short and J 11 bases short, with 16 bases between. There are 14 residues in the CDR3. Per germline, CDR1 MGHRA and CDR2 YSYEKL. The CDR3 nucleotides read TGCGCCAGCAGCCAAGATTTTCGAGCCTGGAGGGCTTTCTTT. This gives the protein CASSQDFRAWRAFF.

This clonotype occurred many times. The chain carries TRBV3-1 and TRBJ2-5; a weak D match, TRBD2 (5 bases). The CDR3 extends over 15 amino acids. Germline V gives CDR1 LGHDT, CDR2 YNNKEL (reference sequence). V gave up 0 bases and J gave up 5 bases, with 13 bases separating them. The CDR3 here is CASSQERARRETQYF. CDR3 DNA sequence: TGTGCCAGCAGCCAAGAGCGGGCAAGGCGTGAGACCCAGTACTTC.

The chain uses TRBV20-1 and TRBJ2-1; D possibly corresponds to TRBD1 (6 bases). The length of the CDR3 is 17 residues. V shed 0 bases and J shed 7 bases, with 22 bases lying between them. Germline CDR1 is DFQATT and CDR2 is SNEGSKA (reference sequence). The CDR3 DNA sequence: TGCAGTGCTAGAGATCCGCGACAGGCGGTGGGTGGGAATGAGCAGTTCTTC. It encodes CSARDPRQAVGGNEQFF.

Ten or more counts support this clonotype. The CDR3 here is CATSPGWTEAFF. The DNA of the CDR3 is TGTGCCACCAGCCCCGGTTGGACTGAAGCTTTCTTT. This chain uses TRBV15 with TRBJ1-1; D is uncertain. This CDR3 has 12 amino acids. Trimming shortened V by 5 bases and J by 5 bases, and 9 bases separated the two germline ends. CDR1 and CDR2 from the germline V gene are LNHNV and YYDKDF (reference sequence).

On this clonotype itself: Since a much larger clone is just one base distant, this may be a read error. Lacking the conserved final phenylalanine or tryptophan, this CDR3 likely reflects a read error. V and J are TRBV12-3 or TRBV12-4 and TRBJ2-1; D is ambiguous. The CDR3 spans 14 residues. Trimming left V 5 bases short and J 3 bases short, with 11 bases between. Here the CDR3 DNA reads TGTGCCAGCAGTAAGACAATTATCTACAATGAGCAGTTCTTG. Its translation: CASSKTIIYNEQFL.

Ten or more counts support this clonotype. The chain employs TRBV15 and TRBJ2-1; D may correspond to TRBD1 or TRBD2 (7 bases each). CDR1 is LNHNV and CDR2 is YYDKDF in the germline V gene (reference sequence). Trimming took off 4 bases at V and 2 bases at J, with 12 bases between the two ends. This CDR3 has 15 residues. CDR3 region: CATSTGGLTYNEQFF. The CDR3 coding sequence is TGTGCCACCAGCACAGGGGGACTAACCTACAATGAGCAGTTCTTC.

In DNA, the CDR3 is TGTGCCAGCAGCGAGGGACTAGCGGGAGGGCCGAGGGAGACCCAGTACTTC. This translates into CASSEGLAGGPRETQYF. J is TRBJ2-5 and V is TRBV9, with 16 bases identical to TRBD2. The germline CDR1 and CDR2 sequences are SGDLS and YYNGEE. This CDR3 region has 17 residues. After removal of 3 bases from V and 5 bases from J, the junction contained 7 bases not matched to a gene.

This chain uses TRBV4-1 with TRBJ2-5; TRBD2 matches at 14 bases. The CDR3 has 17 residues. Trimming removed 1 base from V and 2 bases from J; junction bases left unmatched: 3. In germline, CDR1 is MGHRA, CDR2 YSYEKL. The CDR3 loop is CASSQVGTSGGQETQYF. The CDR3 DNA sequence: TGCGCCAGCAGCCAAGTAGGGACTAGCGGGGGTCAAGAGACCCAGTACTTC.

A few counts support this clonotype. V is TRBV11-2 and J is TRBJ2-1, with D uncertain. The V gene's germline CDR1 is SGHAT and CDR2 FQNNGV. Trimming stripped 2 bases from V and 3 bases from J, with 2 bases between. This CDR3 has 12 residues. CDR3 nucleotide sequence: TGTGCCAGCAGCTTATTCTACAATGAGCAGTTCTTC. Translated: CASSLFYNEQFF.

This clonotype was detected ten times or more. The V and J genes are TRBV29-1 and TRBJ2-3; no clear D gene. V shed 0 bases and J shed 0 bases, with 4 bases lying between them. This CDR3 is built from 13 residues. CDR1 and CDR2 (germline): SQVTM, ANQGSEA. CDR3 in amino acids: CSVEEGSTDTQYF. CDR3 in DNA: TGCAGCGTTGAAGAGGGTAGCACAGATACGCAGTATTTT.

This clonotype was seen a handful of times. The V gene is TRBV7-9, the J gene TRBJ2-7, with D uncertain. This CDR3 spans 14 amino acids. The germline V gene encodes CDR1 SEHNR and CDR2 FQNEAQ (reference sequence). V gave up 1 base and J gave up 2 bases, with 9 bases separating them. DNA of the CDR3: TGTGCCAGCAGCTTAGAAGCAGTCACCTACGAGCAGTACTTC. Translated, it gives CASSLEAVTYEQYF.

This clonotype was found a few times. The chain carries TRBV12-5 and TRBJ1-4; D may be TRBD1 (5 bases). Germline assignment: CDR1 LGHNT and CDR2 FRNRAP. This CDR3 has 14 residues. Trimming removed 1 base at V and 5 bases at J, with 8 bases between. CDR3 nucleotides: TGTGCTAGTGGTTTGGCCGGGACGAATGAAAAACTGTTTTTT. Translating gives CASGLAGTNEKLFF.

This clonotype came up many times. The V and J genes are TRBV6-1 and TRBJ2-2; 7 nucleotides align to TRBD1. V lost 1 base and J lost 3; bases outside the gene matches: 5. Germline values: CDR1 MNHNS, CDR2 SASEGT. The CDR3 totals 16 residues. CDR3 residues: CASSEGGQSHTGELFF. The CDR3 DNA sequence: TGTGCCAGCAGTGAAGGGGGACAGTCCCACACCGGGGAGCTGTTTTTT.

This CDR3 reads CASSLAPEQFF. In DNA, the CDR3 is TGTGCCAGCAGTTTAGCTCCCGAGCAGTTCTTC. V and J are TRBV2 and TRBJ2-1; D is unclear. Germline values: CDR1 SNHLY, CDR2 FYNNEI. The V end was cut by 5 bases, the J end by 10 bases, with 9 bases between. The CDR3 consists of 11 residues.

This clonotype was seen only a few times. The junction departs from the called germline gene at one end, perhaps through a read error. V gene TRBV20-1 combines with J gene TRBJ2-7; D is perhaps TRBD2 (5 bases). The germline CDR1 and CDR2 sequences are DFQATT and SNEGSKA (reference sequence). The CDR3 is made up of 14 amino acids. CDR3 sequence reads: CSARAPGNPYEQYF. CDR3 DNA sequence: TGCAGTGCCAGAGCCCCCGGGAACCCCTACGAGCAGTACTTC.

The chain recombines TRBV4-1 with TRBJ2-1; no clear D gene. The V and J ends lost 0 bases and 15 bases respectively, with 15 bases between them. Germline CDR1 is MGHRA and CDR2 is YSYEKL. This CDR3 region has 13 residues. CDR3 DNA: TGCGCCAGCAGCCAAGAATTAGAACCGGGTCCGTTCTTC. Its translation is CASSQELEPGPFF.

The CDR3 spells CASSFRPDSTDTQYF. As DNA, the CDR3 is TGTGCCAGCAGCTTTCGCCCTGACAGCACAGATACGCAGTATTTT. This chain connects TRBV7-9 to TRBJ2-3; no clear D gene. The germline V gene has CDR1 SEHNR and CDR2 FQNEAQ (reference sequence). CDR3 length equals 15 residues. V was cut by 3 bases and J by 0 bases, with 10 bases left in between.